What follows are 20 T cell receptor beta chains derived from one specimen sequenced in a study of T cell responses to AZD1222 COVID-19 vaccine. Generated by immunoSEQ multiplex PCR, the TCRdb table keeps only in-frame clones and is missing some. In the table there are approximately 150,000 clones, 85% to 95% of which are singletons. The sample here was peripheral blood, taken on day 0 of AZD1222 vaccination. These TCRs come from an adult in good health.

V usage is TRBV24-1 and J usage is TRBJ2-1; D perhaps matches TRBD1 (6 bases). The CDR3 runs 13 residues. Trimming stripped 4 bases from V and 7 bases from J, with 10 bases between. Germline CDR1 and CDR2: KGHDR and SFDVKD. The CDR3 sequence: CATSEGAQNEQFF. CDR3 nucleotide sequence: TGTGCCACCAGTGAGGGGGCTCAGAATGAGCAGTTCTTC.

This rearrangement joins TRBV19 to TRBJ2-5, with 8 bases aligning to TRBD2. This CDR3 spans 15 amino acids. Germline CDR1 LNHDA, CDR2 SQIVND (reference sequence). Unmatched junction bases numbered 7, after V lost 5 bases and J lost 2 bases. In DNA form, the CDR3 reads TGTGCCAGTAGTGACAGCGGGGGCTCGCAAGAGACCCAGTACTTC. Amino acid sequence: CASSDSGGSQETQYF.

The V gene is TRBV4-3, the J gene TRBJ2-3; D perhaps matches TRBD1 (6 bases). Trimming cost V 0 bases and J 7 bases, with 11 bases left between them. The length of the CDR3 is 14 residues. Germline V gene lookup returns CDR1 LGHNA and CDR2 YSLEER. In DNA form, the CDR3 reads TGCGCCAGCAGCCAAGACTACGGACAGTATACGCAGTATTTT. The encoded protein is CASSQDYGQYTQYF.

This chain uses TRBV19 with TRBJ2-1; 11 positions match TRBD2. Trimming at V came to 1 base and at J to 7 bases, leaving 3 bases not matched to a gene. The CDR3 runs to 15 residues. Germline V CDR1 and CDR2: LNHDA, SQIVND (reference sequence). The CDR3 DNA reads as TGTGCCAGTAGTATAGCTACTAGCGGGAGTAATGAGCAGTTCTTC. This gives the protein CASSIATSGSNEQFF.

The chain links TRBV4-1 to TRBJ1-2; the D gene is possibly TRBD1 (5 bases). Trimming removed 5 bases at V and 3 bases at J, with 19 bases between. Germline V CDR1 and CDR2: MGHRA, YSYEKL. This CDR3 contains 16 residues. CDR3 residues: CASSTLGWGVDYGYTF. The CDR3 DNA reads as TGCGCCAGCAGCACGCTCGGTTGGGGCGTGGACTATGGCTACACCTTC.

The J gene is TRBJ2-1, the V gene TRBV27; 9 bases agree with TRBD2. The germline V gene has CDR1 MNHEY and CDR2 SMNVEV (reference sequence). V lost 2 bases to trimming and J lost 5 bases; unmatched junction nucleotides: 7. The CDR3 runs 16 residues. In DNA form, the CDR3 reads TGTGCCAGCAGTTTACACCAGCGGGGGGATAACAATGAGCAGTTCTTC. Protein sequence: CASSLHQRGDNNEQFF.

Here the CDR3 DNA reads TGTGCCAGCAGCTTGGTCGGACGGGAGTATGAGCAGTTCTTC. This gives the protein CASSLVGREYEQFF. The V call is TRBV5-6, the J call TRBJ2-1; a weak D match, TRBD2 (6 bases). This CDR3 has 14 residues. In germline, CDR1 is SGHDT, CDR2 YYEEEE. Trimming shortened V by 0 bases and J by 8 bases, and 12 bases separated the two germline ends.

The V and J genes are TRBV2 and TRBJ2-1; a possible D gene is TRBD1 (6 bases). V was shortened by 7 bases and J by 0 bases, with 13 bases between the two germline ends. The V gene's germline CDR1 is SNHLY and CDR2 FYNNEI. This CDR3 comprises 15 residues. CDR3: CASKTWTDSYNEQFF. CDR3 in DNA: TGTGCCAGCAAAACGTGGACAGACTCCTACAATGAGCAGTTCTTC.

Here the CDR3 reads CAWSVLTGGSGELFF. The CDR3 nucleotides are TGTGCCTGGAGTGTATTGACAGGGGGGTCCGGGGAGCTGTTTTTT. This chain uses TRBV30 with TRBJ2-2; 9 nucleotides line up with TRBD1. Germline V gene data show CDR1 as GTSNPN and CDR2 as SVGIG (reference sequence). The CDR3 runs 15 residues. V dropped 0 bases and J dropped 6; count of bases not matched to a gene: 5.

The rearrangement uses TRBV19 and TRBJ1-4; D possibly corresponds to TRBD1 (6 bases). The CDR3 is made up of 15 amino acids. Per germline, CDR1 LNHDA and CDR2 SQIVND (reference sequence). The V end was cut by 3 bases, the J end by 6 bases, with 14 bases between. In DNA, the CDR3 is TGTGCCAGTAGTATCCCGGGGGCCTGGGATGAAAAACTGTTTTTT. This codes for CASSIPGAWDEKLFF. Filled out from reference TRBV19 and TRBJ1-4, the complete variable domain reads DGGITQSPKYLFRKEGQNVTLSCEQNLNHDAMYWYRQDPGQGLRLIYYSQIVNDFQKGDIAEGYSVSREKKESFPLTVTSAQKNPTAFYLCASSIPGAWDEKLFFGSGTQLSVL.

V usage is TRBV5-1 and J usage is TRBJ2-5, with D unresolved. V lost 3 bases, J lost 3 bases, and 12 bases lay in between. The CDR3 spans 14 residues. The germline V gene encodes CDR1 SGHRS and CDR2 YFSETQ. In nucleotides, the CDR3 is TGCGCCAGCAGCTGGGGAAGGGTTGAAGAGACCCAGTACTTC. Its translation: CASSWGRVEETQYF.

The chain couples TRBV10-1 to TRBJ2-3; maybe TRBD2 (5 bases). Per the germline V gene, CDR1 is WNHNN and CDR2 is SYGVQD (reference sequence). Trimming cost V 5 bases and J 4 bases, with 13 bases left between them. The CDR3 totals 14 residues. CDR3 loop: CASSWTRGPDTQYF. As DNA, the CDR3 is TGCGCCAGCAGTTGGACTCGAGGGCCAGATACGCAGTATTTT.

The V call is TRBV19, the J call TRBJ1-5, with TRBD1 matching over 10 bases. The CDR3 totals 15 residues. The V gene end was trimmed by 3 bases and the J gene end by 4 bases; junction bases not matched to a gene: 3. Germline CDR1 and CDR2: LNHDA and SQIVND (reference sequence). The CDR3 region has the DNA TGTGCCAGTAGTATTGGGACAGGGGCTAATCAGCCCCAGCATTTT. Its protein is CASSIGTGANQPQHF.

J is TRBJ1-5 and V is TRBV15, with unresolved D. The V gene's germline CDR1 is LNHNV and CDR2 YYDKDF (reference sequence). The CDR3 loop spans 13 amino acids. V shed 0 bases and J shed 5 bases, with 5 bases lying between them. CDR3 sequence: CATSRDLDQPQHF. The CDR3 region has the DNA TGTGCCACCAGCAGAGATCTGGATCAGCCCCAGCATTTT.

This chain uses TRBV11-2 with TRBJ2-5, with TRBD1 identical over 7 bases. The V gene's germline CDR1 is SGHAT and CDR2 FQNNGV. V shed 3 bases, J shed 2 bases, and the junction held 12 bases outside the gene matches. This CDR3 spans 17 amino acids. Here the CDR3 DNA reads TGTGCCAGCAGCTTCGACAGGGTTGTAGGGGATCAAGAGACCCAGTACTTC. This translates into CASSFDRVVGDQETQYF. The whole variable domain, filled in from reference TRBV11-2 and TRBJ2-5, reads EAGVAQSPRYKIIEKRQSVAFWCNPISGHATLYWYQQILGQGPKLLIQFQNNGVVDDSQLPKDRFSAERLKGVDSTLKIQPAKLEDSAVYLCASSFDRVVGDQETQYFGPGTRLLVL.

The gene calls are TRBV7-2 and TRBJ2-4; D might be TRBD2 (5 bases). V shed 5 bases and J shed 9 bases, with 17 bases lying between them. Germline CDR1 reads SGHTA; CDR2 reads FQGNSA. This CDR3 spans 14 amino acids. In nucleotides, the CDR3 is TGTGCCAGCAGCCCGAGGCGCCGTGAGGGCATTCAGTACTTC. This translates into CASSPRRREGIQYF.

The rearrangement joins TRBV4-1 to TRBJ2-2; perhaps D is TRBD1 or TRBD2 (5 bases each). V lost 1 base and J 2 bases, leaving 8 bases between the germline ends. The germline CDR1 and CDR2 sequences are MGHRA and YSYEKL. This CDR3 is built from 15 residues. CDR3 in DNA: TGCGCCAGCAGCCAAGGGGGACCTAACACCGGGGAGCTGTTTTTT. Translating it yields CASSQGGPNTGELFF.

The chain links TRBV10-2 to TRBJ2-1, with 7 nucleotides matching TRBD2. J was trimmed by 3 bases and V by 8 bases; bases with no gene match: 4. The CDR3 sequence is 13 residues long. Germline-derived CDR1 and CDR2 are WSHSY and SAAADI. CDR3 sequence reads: CASVVAGYNEQFF. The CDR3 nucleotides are TGCGCCAGCGTAGTAGCGGGCTACAATGAGCAGTTCTTC.

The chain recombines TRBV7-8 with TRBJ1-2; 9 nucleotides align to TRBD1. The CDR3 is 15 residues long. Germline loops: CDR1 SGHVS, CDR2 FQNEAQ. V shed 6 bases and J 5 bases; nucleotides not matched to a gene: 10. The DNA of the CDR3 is TGTGCCAGCAGTCAAAGCCGGGACAGGGCATATGGCTACACCTTC. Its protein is CASSQSRDRAYGYTF.

The DNA of the CDR3 is TGTGCCAGCCAGTGGGGCACTGAAGCTTTCTTT. Its protein is CASQWGTEAFF. V and J are TRBV27 and TRBJ1-1; D not resolved. CDR1 and CDR2 (germline): MNHEY, SMNVEV (reference sequence). The CDR3 extends over 11 amino acids. Trimming took off 8 bases at V and 4 bases at J, with 8 bases between the two ends.